A selection of T cell receptor beta chains follows, all from one sample in a study of cytotoxic CD8 clonotypes in ibrutinib-treated CLL. Profiled with immunoSEQ multiplex PCR; TCRdb holds only in-frame clones, not every one. This table holds 150,000 to 250,000 clones, about 72% found once. Sequencing used PBMCs, obtained after 24 months of ibrutinib treatment. These receptor sequences come from a human donor with chronic lymphocytic leukemia. Each CDR3 is given with its conserved first and last residue. A D gene is named only where the DNA matches it firmly. Part of the rows lack a size; the others show once, few, many or a class for expanded clones.

J gene: TRBJ1-2
clone size: -
V gene: TRBV9
D gene: -
CDR3 protein: CASSVGHTDIYGYTF
CDR3 DNA: TGTGCCAGCAGCGTAGGGCACACAGATATCTATGGCTACACCTTC

J gene: TRBJ1-2
clone size: -
V gene: TRBV6-5
D gene: -
CDR3 protein: CASSYLPRGDRGGYTF
CDR3 DNA: TGTGCCAGCAGTTACTTACCCCGGGGGGATCGAGGCGGCTACACCTTC

J gene: TRBJ1-1
clone size: -
V gene: TRBV9
D gene: -
CDR3 protein: CASSVSGQILNTEAFF
CDR3 DNA: TGTGCCAGCAGCGTGTCAGGACAGATCTTGAACACTGAAGCTTTCTTT

J gene: TRBJ2-7
clone size: -
V gene: TRBV7-8
D gene: TRBD2
CDR3 protein: CASSLERLAGEYEQYF
CDR3 DNA: TGTGCCAGCAGCTTAGAGCGACTAGCGGGAGAATACGAGCAGTACTTC

J gene: TRBJ2-5
clone size: -
V gene: TRBV4-2
D gene: -
CDR3 protein: CASSQDSWARQETQYF
CDR3 DNA: TGTGCCAGCAGCCAAGATTCTTGGGCTCGACAAGAGACCCAGTACTTC

J gene: TRBJ1-3
clone size: -
V gene: TRBV5-6
D gene: -
CDR3 protein: CASSLANSYSGNTIYF
CDR3 DNA: TGTGCCAGCAGCTTGGCCAACAGCTACTCTGGAAACACCATATATTTT

J gene: TRBJ2-5
clone size: -
V gene: TRBV10-3
D gene: -
CDR3 protein: CAISEEKETQYF
CDR3 DNA: TGTGCCATCAGTGAGGAAAAAGAGACCCAGTACTTC

J gene: TRBJ2-7
clone size: -
V gene: TRBV5-6
D gene: TRBD2
CDR3 protein: CASSLAESSYEQYF
CDR3 DNA: TGTGCCAGCAGCCTAGCGGAAAGCTCCTACGAGCAGTACTTC

J gene: TRBJ2-7
clone size: -
V gene: TRBV29-1
D gene: -
CDR3 protein: CSAKRGGSYEQYF
CDR3 DNA: TGCAGCGCGAAGAGGGGAGGCTCCTACGAGCAGTACTTC

J gene: TRBJ2-5
clone size: -
V gene: TRBV30
D gene: -
CDR3 protein: CAWSVYRVGKTQYF
CDR3 DNA: TGTGCCTGGAGTGTATACAGGGTAGGAAAGACCCAGTACTTC

J gene: TRBJ1-2
clone size: -
V gene: TRBV7-2
D gene: -
CDR3 protein: CASSLGSHYGYTF
CDR3 DNA: TGTGCCAGCAGCTTAGGAAGCCATTATGGCTACACCTTC

J gene: TRBJ2-2
clone size: -
V gene: TRBV29-1
D gene: TRBD2
CDR3 protein: CSVEDPLAGVLTGELFF
CDR3 DNA: TGCAGCGTTGAAGACCCGCTAGCGGGAGTTTTAACCGGGGAGCTGTTTTTT

J gene: TRBJ2-7
clone size: once
V gene: TRBV6-4
D gene: -
CDR3 protein: CASNGPGEPYEQYF
CDR3 DNA: TGTGCCAGCAACGGGCCAGGGGAACCCTACGAGCAGTACTTC

J gene: TRBJ2-1
clone size: -
V gene: TRBV25-1
D gene: -
CDR3 protein: CASSEYNSHEQFF
CDR3 DNA: TGTGCCAGCAGTGAATATAACAGCCATGAGCAGTTCTTC

J gene: TRBJ1-5
clone size: few
V gene: TRBV18
D gene: -
CDR3 protein: CASSPPFTFRGEQPQHF
CDR3 DNA: TGTGCCAGCTCACCACCGTTCACGTTCAGGGGAGAACAGCCCCAGCATTTT

J gene: TRBJ2-2
clone size: -
V gene: TRBV5-1
D gene: TRBD2
CDR3 protein: CASSSSGRAGTGELFF
CDR3 DNA: TGCGCCAGCAGCTCTAGCGGGAGGGCGGGCACCGGGGAGCTGTTTTTT

J gene: TRBJ1-2
clone size: once
V gene: TRBV30
D gene: TRBD1
CDR3 protein: CAWSPDRGIYGYTF
CDR3 DNA: TGTGCCTGGAGCCCGGACAGGGGGATTTATGGCTACACCTTC

J gene: TRBJ2-7
clone size: -
V gene: TRBV7-8
D gene: -
CDR3 protein: CASSLALGRNEQYF
CDR3 DNA: TGTGCCAGCAGCTTAGCGCTGGGTAGGAACGAGCAGTACTTC

J gene: TRBJ2-3
clone size: -
V gene: TRBV29-1
D gene: -
CDR3 protein: CSVELPGKSTDTQYF
CDR3 DNA: TGCAGCGTTGAACTCCCGGGAAAAAGCACAGATACGCAGTATTTT

J gene: TRBJ2-7
clone size: -
V gene: TRBV9
D gene: TRBD1
CDR3 protein: CASSVRDRTYEQYF
CDR3 DNA: TGTGCCAGCAGCGTAAGGGACAGGACCTACGAGCAGTACTTC

J gene: TRBJ2-3
clone size: -
V gene: TRBV19
D gene: TRBD2
CDR3 protein: CASSTGGGTDTQYF
CDR3 DNA: TGTGCCAGTAGTACGGGGGGGGGCACAGATACGCAGTATTTT

J gene: TRBJ1-1
clone size: -
V gene: TRBV28
D gene: -
CDR3 protein: CASMAGLSTNEAFF
CDR3 DNA: TGTGCCAGCATGGCAGGGCTTTCCACAAATGAAGCTTTCTTT